One sample yielded the 27 T cell receptor beta chains listed below, sequenced in a study of molecular identifiers for immune sequencing clone quantification (dated by TCRdb to 2017 to 2018). The library was generated by PCR. The data were produced on an Illumina HiSeq 4000. Using fastp at Q25 and MiXCR, TCRdb reprocessed the public reads and kept productive beta chains. Each CDR3 protein gets just one entry, which takes the most common genes and DNA from the rows behind it. The sample yields about 500,000 distinct CDR3 sequences; about a fifth were counted once. The leading ten clones occupy 0.7% to 1% of the sample. Specimen: naive CD8+ T cells from blood, with Jurkat cell RNA spiked in. The cell subset or site tag for this specimen amounts to: FACS-sorted CD8+CD4-CCR7+CD45RA+ naive T cells. These TCRs come from a human donor in good health. Some libraries in this study had Jurkat cell RNA spiked in.

There are many counts of this clonotype. The chain uses TRBV28 and TRBJ1-1; 7 nucleotides align to TRBD1. CDR3 length equals 14 residues. CDR1 is MDHEN and CDR2 is SYDVKM in the germline V gene. V was clipped by 8 bases and J by 4 bases; unmatched bases: 10. The CDR3 nucleotides are TGTGCCAGCTCAGACAGGGTTATGGGCACTGAAGCTTTCTTT. It encodes CASSDRVMGTEAFF.

This clonotype was counted between two and nine times. The genes are TRBV5-1 and TRBJ1-1; D is possibly TRBD1 (5 bases). V lost 2 bases and J lost 2, with 10 bases in between. This CDR3 spans 14 amino acids. In germline, CDR1 is SGHRS, CDR2 YFSETQ. In DNA form, the CDR3 reads TGCGCCAGCAGCTTTTTAGGGGATAACACTGAAGCTTTCTTT. It is translated as CASSFLGDNTEAFF.

This clonotype was counted many times. V is TRBV29-1 and J is TRBJ2-7; possible D gene TRBD1, 5 bases. Germline CDR1 is SQVTM and CDR2 is ANQGSEA. The CDR3 is made up of 13 amino acids. The V and J ends lost 4 bases and 3 bases respectively, with 13 bases between them. The CDR3 coding sequence is TGCAGCGTTGTCACACAGGAACTCTACGAGCAGTACTTC. Encoded protein: CSVVTQELYEQYF.

This clonotype appeared many times. V usage is TRBV6-6 and J usage is TRBJ2-4; the D is unclear. CDR3 length: 13 amino acids. The V end was cut by 0 bases, the J end by 5 bases, with 5 bases between. Germline CDR1 MNHNY, CDR2 SVGAGI (reference sequence). CDR3 bases: TGTGCCAGCAGTTACTCGGACCAAAACATTCAGTACTTC. Its protein product is CASSYSDQNIQYF.

This clonotype occurred a few times. The CDR3 nucleotides read TGTGCCAGCAGCCAGGAGGATGGGGTTGAGCGGGGCCGAGAGACCCAGTACTTC. Residues: CASSQEDGVERGRETQYF. The genes are TRBV13 and TRBJ2-5; 7 bases fit TRBD2. This CDR3 spans 18 amino acids. V lost 5 bases, J lost 4 bases, and 19 bases stayed unmatched. Germline CDR1 PRHDT, CDR2 FYEKMQ (reference sequence).

This clonotype occurred many times. The chain has TRBV6-1 and TRBJ1-5, with D perhaps matching TRBD1 (6 bases). In germline, CDR1 is MNHNS, CDR2 SASEGT. V was cut by 5 bases and J by 7 bases, with 21 bases left in between. The CDR3 spans 16 residues. The CDR3 bases are TGTGCCAGCAGTATAACCCCGGGGTACAGGGACCAGCCCCAGCATTTT. This gives the protein CASSITPGYRDQPQHF.

This clonotype was counted between two and nine times. The chain recombines TRBV27 with TRBJ2-7; TRBD1 matches 8 bases. V trimming: 6 bases; J trimming: 2 bases; junction bases outside the gene matches: 12. CDR1 MNHEY and CDR2 SMNVEV come from the germline V gene (reference sequence). CDR3 length: 16 residues. As DNA, the CDR3 is TGTGCCAGCAGCCCCCGGGGACAGGCGGGGACCTACGAGCAGTACTTC. Amino acids: CASSPRGQAGTYEQYF.

As concerns this clonotype: Mismatch with germline at one junction end may stem from a read error. The V call is TRBV5-3, the J call TRBJ2-2; D unclear. TRBV5-3 qualifies as an ORF whose function is uncertain. The CDR3 is made up of 14 amino acids. CDR3 amino acids: CASSFPQNTGELFF. In DNA, the CDR3 is TGTGCCAGCAGCTTCCCTCAGAACACCGGGGAGCTGTTTTTT.

This clonotype has more than one count but fewer than ten. The J gene is TRBJ1-5, the V gene TRBV7-9; perhaps TRBD1 as D (5 bases). The CDR3 runs to 13 residues. CDR1 and CDR2 from the germline V gene are SEHNR and FQNEAQ (reference sequence). The V end was cut by 11 bases, the J end by 5 bases, with 16 bases between. The CDR3 here is CAGSGGEYQPQHF. The CDR3 nucleotides are TGTGCCGGGAGCGGGGGGGAGTATCAGCCCCAGCATTTT. Combining the CDR3 with reference TRBV7-9 and TRBJ1-5 gives the whole variable domain DTGVSQNPRHKITKRGQNVTFRCDPISEHNRLYWYRQTLGQGPEFLTYFQNEAQLEKSRLLSDRFSAERPKGSFSTLEIQRTEQGDSAMYLCAGSGGEYQPQHFGDGTRLSIL.

This clonotype appeared many times. CDR3 in amino acids: CATSSAGGRGYEQYF. The CDR3 nucleotides are TGTGCCACCAGTTCAGCGGGGGGGCGAGGGTACGAGCAGTACTTC. The rearrangement links TRBV15 to TRBJ2-7, with 10 bases that match TRBD2. With V trimmed by 6 bases and J by 4 bases, 9 bases remained unmatched. The germline gives CDR1 LNHNV, CDR2 YYDKDF (reference sequence). The CDR3 totals 15 residues.

This clonotype was seen ten or more times. As DNA, the CDR3 is TGCGCCAGCAGTGAAGGAGGTCCGCAGCCCCAGCATTTT. It codes for CASSEGGPQPQHF. The chain employs TRBV10-2 and TRBJ1-5; D not certain. Per germline, CDR1 WSHSY and CDR2 SAAADI. V was clipped by 3 bases and J by 7 bases, with 10 bases between them. This CDR3 is 13 amino acids long.

In this sample, this clonotype turned up a few times. V gene TRBV27 combines with J gene TRBJ2-3; D is unclear. Germline lookup yields CDR1 MNHEY and CDR2 SMNVEV (reference sequence). The CDR3 length is 12 residues. V was cut by 3 bases and J by 11 bases, with 12 bases left in between. CDR3 region: CASSFNGWEQYF. CDR3 nucleotides: TGTGCCAGCAGTTTTAACGGCTGGGAGCAGTATTTT.

Comment on this clonotype: The junction differs from germline at one of its ends, possibly a read error. CDR3 sequence (DNA): TGTGCCAGCACCCCCCCACCACGGCAGACAAACACCGGGGGGCTGTTTTTT. This encodes CASTPPPRQTNTGGLFF. The chain carries TRBV28 and TRBJ2-2; perhaps TRBD2 as D (6 bases). The CDR3 runs 17 residues. The germline gives CDR1 MDHEN, CDR2 SYDVKM.

The sample holds many counts of this clonotype. The chain has TRBV6-2 or TRBV6-3 and TRBJ2-1, with D possibly being TRBD1 (6 bases). The germline V gene has CDR1 MNHEY and CDR2 SVGEGT. V lost 2 bases and J lost 0, with 11 bases in between. The CDR3 totals 16 residues. DNA of the CDR3: TGTGCCAGCAGTTACAGGGACACCACCTCCTACAATGAGCAGTTCTTC. It yields the protein CASSYRDTTSYNEQFF.

The chain links TRBV30 to TRBJ1-1; no firm D call. Trimming stripped 1 base from V and 1 base from J, with 7 bases between. This CDR3 has 13 residues. Germline V CDR1 and CDR2: GTSNPN, SVGIG (reference sequence). In DNA, the CDR3 is TGTGCCTGGAGTGCAGGCACGAACACTGAAGCTTTCTTT. Protein sequence: CAWSAGTNTEAFF.

This clonotype was counted a few times. The rearrangement links TRBV27 to TRBJ2-7, with D perhaps matching TRBD1 or TRBD2 (5 bases each). Germline V gives CDR1 MNHEY, CDR2 SMNVEV (reference sequence). This CDR3 region has 16 residues. Trimming stripped 5 bases from V and 4 bases from J, with 21 bases between. Here the CDR3 DNA reads TGTGCCAGCAGTCCCGAGGGCAGTGGGGCCCAATACGAGCAGTACTTC. This gives the protein CASSPEGSGAQYEQYF.

The sample holds one count of this clonotype. The CDR3 end shows no conserved phenylalanine or tryptophan, and so a read error is likely. V usage is TRBV4-2 and J usage is TRBJ2-7, with D tentatively TRBD2 (5 bases). The CDR3 consists of 13 residues. Germline V CDR1 and CDR2: LGHNA, YNFKEQ. The V and J ends lost 4 bases and 3 bases respectively, with 10 bases between them. CDR3 in amino acids: CASSPGIDYEQYY. The CDR3 nucleotides are TGTGCCAGCAGCCCCGGGATCGACTACGAGCAGTACTAC.

In its sample, this clonotype was seen many times. In DNA, the CDR3 is TGTGCCAGCGAATATAACAGTTTTGGCACAGATACGCAGTATTTT. Translating it yields CASEYNSFGTDTQYF. The chain links TRBV19 to TRBJ2-3; D is unclear. V was pared by 9 bases and J by 1 base, with 17 bases between. The germline V gene has CDR1 LNHDA and CDR2 SQIVND (reference sequence). This CDR3 is built from 15 residues. Drawing the rest from reference TRBV19 and TRBJ2-3, the complete variable domain is DGGITQSPKYLFRKEGQNVTLSCEQNLNHDAMYWYRQDPGQGLRLIYYSQIVNDFQKGDIAEGYSVSREKKESFPLTVTSAQKNPTAFYLCASEYNSFGTDTQYFGPGTRLTVL.

DNA for the CDR3: TGCGCCAGCAGGCCCTCGGCTGGGGCTGAAGCTTTCTTT. Protein sequence: CASRPSAGAEAFF. The chain is built from TRBV4-3 and TRBJ1-1, with D unresolved. Germline V lookup: CDR1 LGHNA, CDR2 YSLEER. This CDR3 is built from 13 residues. V was pared by 6 bases and J by 6 bases, with 14 bases between.

This clonotype came up many times. The J gene is TRBJ1-5, the V gene TRBV20-1; D unresolved. Germline V gene data show CDR1 as DFQATT and CDR2 as SNEGSKA (reference sequence). V shed 3 bases and J shed 0 bases, with 9 bases lying between them. The CDR3 consists of 14 residues. The CDR3 region is CSASVQISNQPQHF. CDR3 coding DNA: TGCAGTGCTAGCGTTCAAATTAGCAATCAGCCCCAGCATTTT.

Notes on this clonotype: The junction departs from the called germline gene at one end, perhaps through a read error. The rearrangement uses TRBV28 and TRBJ2-1; a weak D match, TRBD1 (5 bases). The V gene's germline CDR1 is MDHEN and CDR2 SYDVKM. The CDR3 totals 15 residues. DNA for the CDR3: TGTGCCAGCAGTCCCCGGTTAGGGGCGCGTAATGAGCAGCTCTTC. Residues: CASSPRLGARNEQLF.

This clonotype was found many times. J is TRBJ2-5 and V is TRBV7-9; the D gene could be TRBD1 or TRBD2 (6 bases each). V dropped 5 bases and J dropped 5 bases, with 12 bases sitting between them. The CDR3 spans 13 residues. Per germline, CDR1 SEHNR and CDR2 FQNEAQ (reference sequence). The CDR3 DNA reads TGTGCCAGCAGCATGGGGGGCGCCGAGACCCAGTACTTC. The encoded protein is CASSMGGAETQYF.

This clonotype occurred many times. The chain couples TRBV7-9 to TRBJ2-7; 10 bases are shared with TRBD1. The length of the CDR3 is 12 residues. Germline CDR1 reads SEHNR; CDR2 reads FQNEAQ (reference sequence). V trimming: 8 bases; J trimming: 4 bases; junction bases outside the gene matches: 2. The CDR3 is CASGTGDYEQYF. CDR3 bases: TGTGCCAGCGGGACAGGGGATTACGAGCAGTACTTC.

This clonotype was counted many times. The chain joins TRBV30 to TRBJ2-2; tentative D call: TRBD2 (5 bases). CDR1 is GTSNPN, CDR2 SVGIG, per germline (reference sequence). V was shortened by 3 bases and J by 6 bases, with 11 bases between the two germline ends. The CDR3 covers 13 residues. The CDR3 DNA is TGTGCCTGGAGCCTACCGGGATCCGGGGAGCTGTTTTTT. This encodes CAWSLPGSGELFF.

The chain is built from TRBV10-3 and TRBJ2-1; a weak D match, TRBD2 (5 bases). The germline V gene encodes CDR1 ENHRY and CDR2 SYGVKD. The CDR3 loop spans 16 amino acids. V lost 2 bases and J lost 5, with 16 bases in between. CDR3 loop: CAISETGIAVNNEQFF. In nucleotides, the CDR3 is TGTGCCATCAGTGAGACCGGGATCGCTGTTAACAATGAGCAGTTCTTC.

This clonotype was picked up a small number of times. The CDR3 region has the DNA TGTGCCAGCAGCCTAAGGCTAGTAGGCTCCTCTGGGGCCAACGTCCTGACTTTC. Protein sequence: CASSLRLVGSSGANVLTF. The J gene is TRBJ2-6, the V gene TRBV7-2; the D is unclear. Germline CDR1 and CDR2: SGHTA and FQGNSA. The CDR3 is 18 residues long. V was pared by 5 bases and J by 0 bases, with 17 bases between.

V usage is TRBV29-1 and J usage is TRBJ2-7; D unclear. Trimming removed 4 bases from V and 0 bases from J, with 10 bases in between. This CDR3 has 13 residues. The germline V gene has CDR1 SQVTM and CDR2 ANQGSEA. CDR3 protein: CSVGLPNSYEQYF. The DNA of the CDR3 is TGCAGCGTTGGTCTGCCGAACTCCTACGAGCAGTACTTC.